This TCR beta chain was identified in a study of Tregs in tolerant kidney transplant recipients. Sequencing used immunoSEQ multiplex PCR; TCRdb keeps in-frame clones, though not all of them. Of roughly 120,000 clones in the sample, about 90% were seen once. J was trimmed by 4 bases and V by 5 bases; bases with no gene match: 12. The germline gives CDR1 SGHVS, CDR2 FNYEAQ. The CDR3 covers 16 residues. This chain uses TRBV7-6 with TRBJ2-7; 9 bases map to TRBD2. The sequenced sample consisted of CD4+ T cells from blood. The TCR comes from a human donor in good health. DNA of the CDR3: TGTGCCAGCAGCCCAACCCCAGCGGGAGGAGTGTACGAGCAGTACTTC. It yields the protein CASSPTPAGGVYEQYF.